This T cell receptor (beta chain) was identified in a study of identical twins. Study findings and constraints: Sequences that were beta out-of-frame showed weaker excess twin sharing. Abundant cord blood beta clonotypes carried fewer insertions; memory repertoires showed none.

Germline loops: CDR1 SGHRS, CDR2 YFSETQ. The CDR3 is made up of 15 amino acids. A universal primer binding site was introduced by template switching. The final cDNA contained unique molecular identifiers. TCRdb fed the 5' RACE reads into MiXCR, producing one record per CDR3 protein. This sample has hundreds of thousands of distinct CDR3 sequences, with around 6% found just once. Healthy Caucasians alone served as donors. This clonotype was counted ten times or more. What it binds is not known. The junction and the germline gene differ at one end; a read error may be behind it. This TCR was recovered from a young man in good health. The sequenced sample consisted of naive T cells sorted from blood. The chain combines TRBV5-1 with TRBJ2-2; D is perhaps TRBD1 (5 bases). The CDR3 sequence is CASSLRQGNTGELFF. CDR3 nucleotide sequence: TGTGCCAGCAGCTTACGGCAGGGGAACACCGGGGAGCTGTTTTTT.